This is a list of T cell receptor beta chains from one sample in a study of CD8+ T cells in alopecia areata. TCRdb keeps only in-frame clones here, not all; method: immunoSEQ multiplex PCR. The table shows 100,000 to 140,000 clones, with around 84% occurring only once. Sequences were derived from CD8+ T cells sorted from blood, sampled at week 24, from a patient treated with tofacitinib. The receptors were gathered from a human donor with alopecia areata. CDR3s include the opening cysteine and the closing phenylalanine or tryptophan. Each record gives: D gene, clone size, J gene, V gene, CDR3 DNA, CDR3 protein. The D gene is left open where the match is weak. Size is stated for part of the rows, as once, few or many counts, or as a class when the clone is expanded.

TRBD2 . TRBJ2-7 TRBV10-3 TGTGCCACCAGGGAGACTAGCGGTTACGAGCAGTACTTC CATRETSGYEQYF
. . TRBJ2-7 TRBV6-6 TGTGCCAGCAGTTACACCTCTAGGGAGACGTACTTC CASSYTSRETYF
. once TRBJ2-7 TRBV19 TGTGCCAGTAGTATGGTGGCAGGTAGCGAGCAGTACTTC CASSMVAGSEQYF
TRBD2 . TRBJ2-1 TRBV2 TGTGCCAGCAGGGGAGCGGGGGGGAACTATGAGCAGTTCTTC CASRGAGGNYEQFF
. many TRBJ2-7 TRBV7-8 TGTGCCAGCAGCCTAAGGGAAGCGGAAACCTCCTACGAGCAGTACTTC CASSLREAETSYEQYF
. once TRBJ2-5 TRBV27 TGTGCCAGCAGTTTGGGTTCGGGGCAGAGCCCCCTCCGAGAGACCCAGTACTTC CASSLGSGQSPLRETQYF
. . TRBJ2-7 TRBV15 TGTGCCACCAGTAACCGGGGGGCCTCGGAGGAGCAGTACTTC CATSNRGASEEQYF
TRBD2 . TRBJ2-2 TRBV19 TGTGCCAGTAGTATATTTGGTAGCGGGGGGACCGGGGAGCTGTTTTTT CASSIFGSGGTGELFF
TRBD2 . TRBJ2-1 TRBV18 TGTGCCAGCTCACCACTTATACTAGCGGGGGGGCTCAATGAGCAGTTCTTC CASSPLILAGGLNEQFF
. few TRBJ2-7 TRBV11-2 TGTGCCAGCAGCTTAGAATCAGGGAACTCCTACGAGCAGTACTTC CASSLESGNSYEQYF
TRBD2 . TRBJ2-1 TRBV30 TGTGCCTGGAGTGTTCTAGCGGGGGGACACAATGAGCAGTTCTTC CAWSVLAGGHNEQFF